A selection of T cell receptor beta chains follows, all from one sample in a study of CD8 T cells in Susac syndrome. TCRdb independently ran MiXCR on the immunoSEQ multiplex PCR reads; one entry per CDR3 protein. The sample lists 20,000 or so distinct CDR3 sequences, 85% to 95% occurring once. Sequenced input: CD8+ T cells from PBMCs. These receptor sequences come from a human donor in good health. Each CDR3 is given with its conserved first and last residue. D genes are given only for firm matches. Where a row states a size, it is once, few, many or the class of an expanded clone; other rows omit it.

D gene,V gene,J gene,clone size,CDR3 protein
.,TRBV4-2,TRBJ2-1,.,CASSQGLGGVEQFF
TRBD2,TRBV28,TRBJ2-3,.,CASSSPLAASTDTQYF
TRBD2,TRBV27,TRBJ2-1,.,CASSFISGRAARQFF
TRBD2,TRBV10-3,TRBJ2-1,.,CAIRLGEGHNEQFF
TRBD2,TRBV29-1,TRBJ2-5,.,CSVEVAGEYETQYF
.,TRBV27,TRBJ1-5,.,CASSIVRDRNQPQHF
.,TRBV25-1,TRBJ2-5,.,CASMGETQYF
.,TRBV11-3,TRBJ2-1,.,CASSSRQAPSYNEQFF
.,TRBV28,TRBJ2-7,.,CATSSVSSYEQYF
.,TRBV18,TRBJ1-6,.,CASPPGGGMDNSPLHF
.,TRBV20-1,TRBJ2-7,.,CSARDFPEGAFYEQYF
TRBD2,TRBV20-1,TRBJ2-1,.,CSALRPGGWNEQFF
.,TRBV12-3/TRBV12-4,TRBJ2-1,.,CASSSLHLWDAALF
.,TRBV11-2,TRBJ2-7,.,CASSWGDLYEQYF
TRBD2,TRBV7-9,TRBJ2-7,.,CASSPTPGLAGRDEQYF
.,TRBV27,TRBJ2-1,.,CASSLSTPRDVAYNEQFF
.,TRBV4-3,TRBJ2-1,.,CASSQELGREYYEQFF
.,TRBV7-9,TRBJ2-1,.,CASSLVGTTYNEQFF
TRBD1,TRBV5-1,TRBJ1-2,.,CASSLGQGADGYTF
.,TRBV2,TRBJ2-1,.,CASSTRDLNEQFF
TRBD1,TRBV6-6,TRBJ2-1,once,CASKTQGAAKFNEQFF
.,TRBV7-9,TRBJ2-7,.,CASSPGTHYEQYF
TRBD1,TRBV13,TRBJ2-7,.,CASSFMTGSPEQYF
.,TRBV30,TRBJ1-2,.,CAWSSGTNYGYTF
TRBD2,TRBV20-1,TRBJ2-5,.,CSAHPGTTDSETQYF
.,TRBV12-3/TRBV12-4,TRBJ2-7,.,CASSLAGATSYEQYF
.,TRBV7-9,TRBJ2-1,.,CASFGLREQFF
TRBD1,TRBV3-1,TRBJ2-2,once,CASSPIGTAASENTGELFF
.,TRBV6-2/TRBV6-3,TRBJ2-2,.,CASSRTVTGELFF
.,TRBV27,TRBJ1-5,.,CASSPQSGPYSNQPQHF
.,TRBV6-2/TRBV6-3,TRBJ2-3,.,CASSYIVGTPDLQDTQYF
TRBD2,TRBV20-1,TRBJ2-1,.,CSARHSGGSYNEQFF
.,TRBV7-9,TRBJ2-6,.,CASSFRAVSSGANVLTF
.,TRBV5-8,TRBJ2-1,.,CASGFGRNEQFF
.,TRBV29-1,TRBJ1-2,.,CSVEGPDVGVLGYTF
.,TRBV7-3,TRBJ2-1,.,CASSLGANPMSSYNEQFF
TRBD2,TRBV5-6,TRBJ2-2,.,CASSSSFGTSGIWELFF
TRBD2,TRBV5-1,TRBJ2-2,.,CASRGLAGVDTGELFF
.,TRBV4-2,TRBJ2-2,.,CASSETTGELFF
.,TRBV19,TRBJ1-5,.,CASNGHGLGQPQHF
TRBD2,TRBV29-1,TRBJ2-1,.,CSVEGSGGPSSYNEQFF